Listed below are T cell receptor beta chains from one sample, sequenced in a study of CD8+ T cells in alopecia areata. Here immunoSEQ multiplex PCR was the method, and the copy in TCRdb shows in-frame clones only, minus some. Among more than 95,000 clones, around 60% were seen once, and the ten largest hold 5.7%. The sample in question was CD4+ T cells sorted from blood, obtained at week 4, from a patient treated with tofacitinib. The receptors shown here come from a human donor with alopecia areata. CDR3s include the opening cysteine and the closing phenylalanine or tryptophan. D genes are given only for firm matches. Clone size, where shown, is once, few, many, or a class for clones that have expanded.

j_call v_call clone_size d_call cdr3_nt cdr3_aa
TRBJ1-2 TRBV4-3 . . TGCGCCAGCAGCCAAGACTGGGAATCAAGTGGCTACACCTTC CASSQDWESSGYTF
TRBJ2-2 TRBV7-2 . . TGTGCCAGCAGCTGGAAGCCCACCGGGGAGCTGTTTTTT CASSWKPTGELFF
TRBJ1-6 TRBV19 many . TGTGCCAGTGCGACGACTTCACCCGTCGCCCCCCCCCTCCACTTT CASATTSPVAPPLHF
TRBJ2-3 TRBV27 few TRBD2 TGTGCCAGCAGTCTGACTAGCGGACGGGGACCAGATACGCAGTATTTT CASSLTSGRGPDTQYF
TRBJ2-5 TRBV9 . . TGTGCCAGCAGCGTAGCTCACAGCCCTGAGACCCAGTACTTC CASSVAHSPETQYF
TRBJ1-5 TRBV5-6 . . TGTGCCAGCAGTAGTGTCAGGGGAAGAAATCAGCCCCAGCATTTT CASSSVRGRNQPQHF
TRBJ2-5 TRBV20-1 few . TGCAGTGCTGGGCCTAAAGAGACCCAGTACTTC CSAGPKETQYF
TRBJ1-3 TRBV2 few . TGTGCCAGCAAGGAGAGCTCTGGAAACACCATATATTTT CASKESSGNTIYF
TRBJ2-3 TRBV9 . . TGTGCCAGCAGCGTTGGGGGGTACACAGATACGCAGTATTTT CASSVGGYTDTQYF
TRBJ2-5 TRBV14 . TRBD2 TGTGCCAGCAGCCTCGGACTAGCGGAAGAGACCCAGTACTTC CASSLGLAEETQYF
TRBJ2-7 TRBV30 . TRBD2 TGTGCCTGGAGAGGCAGCGGGAGTAACGAGCAGTACTTC CAWRGSGSNEQYF
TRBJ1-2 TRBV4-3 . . TGCGCCAGCAGCCAAGCACAGGACTATGGCTACACCTTC CASSQAQDYGYTF
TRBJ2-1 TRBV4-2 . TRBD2 TGTGCCAGCAGCCTTCAGCCGGGGCTAGCGGTACGCAATGAGCAGTTCTTC CASSLQPGLAVRNEQFF
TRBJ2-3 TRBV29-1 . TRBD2 TGCAGCGTTGAACCCGGACTAGCGGGCACAGATACGCAGTATTTT CSVEPGLAGTDTQYF
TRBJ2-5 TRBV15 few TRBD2 TGTGCCACCAGCAGAGATCCGACTAGCGGCAGCGAGACCCAGTACTTC CATSRDPTSGSETQYF
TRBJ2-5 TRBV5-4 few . TGTGCCAGCAGCTTTTGGCAGCCATACGGCCAAGAGACCCAGTACTTC CASSFWQPYGQETQYF
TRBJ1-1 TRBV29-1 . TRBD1 TGCAGCGCCGTTCCGGGACAGCCGAACACTGAAGCTTTCTTT CSAVPGQPNTEAFF
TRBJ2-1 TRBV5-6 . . TGTGCCAGCAGCTCACTAACAGGAACGGAGCAGTTCTTC CASSSLTGTEQFF
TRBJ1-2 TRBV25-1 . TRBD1 TGTGCCAGCAGTAAGGACAGGGGGCCTAACCTTAACTATGGCTACACCTTC CASSKDRGPNLNYGYTF
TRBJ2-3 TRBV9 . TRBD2 TGTGCCAGCAGCACTAGCGGGATTGGCACAGATACGCAGTATTTT CASSTSGIGTDTQYF
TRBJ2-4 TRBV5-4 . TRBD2 TGTGCCAGCAGCTTGCCTAGCGGGACAAACATTCAGTACTTC CASSLPSGTNIQYF
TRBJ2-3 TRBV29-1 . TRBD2 TGCAGCGTTCCCCTCAGCGGGAGAGGGACAGATACGCAGTATTTT CSVPLSGRGTDTQYF
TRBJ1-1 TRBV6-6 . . TGTGCCAGCATAGGGTTTATGGCCACTGAAGCTTTCTTT CASIGFMATEAFF
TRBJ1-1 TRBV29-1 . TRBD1 TGCAGCGTAAGAGACAGGGGAGGCGGCACTGAAGCTTTCTTT CSVRDRGGGTEAFF
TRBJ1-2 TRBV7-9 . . TGTGCCAGCAGCCCCGGAGACTATGGCTACACCTTC CASSPGDYGYTF
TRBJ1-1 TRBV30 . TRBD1 TGTGCCTCCCAGGGGGAACAATTATCTGAAGCTTTCTTT CASQGEQLSEAFF
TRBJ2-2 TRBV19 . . TGTGCCAGTACTATATCCCCCTCCGGCCCGGGGACAGGGGAGCTGTTTTTT CASTISPSGPGTGELFF
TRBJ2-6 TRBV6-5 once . TGTGCCAGCAGTTACGACCATTCTGGGGCCAACGTCCTGACTTTC CASSYDHSGANVLTF
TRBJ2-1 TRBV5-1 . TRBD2 TGCGCCAGCAGCTTCAATGGTTTAGCGGGAGTGTACAATGAGCAGTTCTTC CASSFNGLAGVYNEQFF
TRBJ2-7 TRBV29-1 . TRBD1 TGCAGCGTTAAGACAGGGCGGGTATACGAGCAGTACTTC CSVKTGRVYEQYF
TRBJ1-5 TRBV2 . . TGTGCCAGCAGCCCTGGACAGACGCGTCAGCCCCAGCATTTT CASSPGQTRQPQHF
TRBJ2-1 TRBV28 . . TGTGCCAGCAGGGGTTACGACAATGAGCAGTTCTTC CASRGYDNEQFF
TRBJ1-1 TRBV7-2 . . TGTGCCAGCAGCTTAGGGATACCACAGGTGGGTAAGAACACTGAAGCTTTCTTT CASSLGIPQVGKNTEAFF
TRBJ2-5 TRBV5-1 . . TGCGCCAGCAGCTTGGAACAGGAAGAGACCCAGTACTTC CASSLEQEETQYF
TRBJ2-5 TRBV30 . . TGTGCGGAGGGTGGTCACGCTCAAGAGACCCAGTACTTC CAEGGHAQETQYF
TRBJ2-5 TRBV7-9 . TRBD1 TGTGCCAGCAGCGTCAGGGGGCGGGAGACCCAGTACTTC CASSVRGRETQYF
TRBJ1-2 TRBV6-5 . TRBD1 TGTGCCAGCAGTTCCCTCGGACAGGGGGCTGGTGGCTACACCTTC CASSSLGQGAGGYTF
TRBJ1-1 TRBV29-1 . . TGCAGCGTTGACAGGGAAACGACTGAAGCTTTCTTT CSVDRETTEAFF
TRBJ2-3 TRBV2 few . TGTGCCAGCACCGACCAGTCCCGCACAGATACGCAGTATTTT CASTDQSRTDTQYF
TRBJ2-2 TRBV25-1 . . TGTGCCAGCAGTGACAGGGGAAACACCGGGGAGCTGTTTTTT CASSDRGNTGELFF
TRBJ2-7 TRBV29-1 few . TGCAGCGCCTCCGACGGACCTCGGCAGTACTTC CSASDGPRQYF
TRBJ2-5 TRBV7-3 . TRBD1 TGTGCCAGCAGCCCCCGGACAGGGATGGGAGAGACCCAGTACTTC CASSPRTGMGETQYF
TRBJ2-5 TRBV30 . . TGTGCCTGGAGTCTGGAGGGAGAGACCCAGTACTTC CAWSLEGETQYF
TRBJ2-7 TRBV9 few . TGTGCCAGCAGCGTAGGTTCGCGCGGGGAGTACGAGCAGTACTTC CASSVGSRGEYEQYF
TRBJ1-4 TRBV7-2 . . TGTGCCAGCAGCTTAAGTGGAACTAATGAAAAACTGTTTTTT CASSLSGTNEKLFF
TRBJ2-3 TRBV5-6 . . TGTGCCAGCAGCTTGAAGGGAGAAGATACGCAGTATTTT CASSLKGEDTQYF
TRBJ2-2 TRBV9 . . TGTGCCAGCAGCCCCCGCGTCACCGGGGAGCTGTTTTTT CASSPRVTGELFF